This T cell receptor (beta chain) was observed in a study of shared clonotypes between healthy human individuals. A split of CD4+ cells into CD45RA+ naive and CD45RA-negative memory subsets was performed. At a deep level, the assay was run. Only in-frame clones appear in the TCRdb table, and some are missing; sequencing was by immunoSEQ multiplex PCR. The sample includes fewer than 1.4 million clones, 78% of them seen just once. The CDR3 has 14 residues. Germline CDR1 is SGHTA and CDR2 is FQGTGA. V gave up 2 bases and J gave up 8 bases; unmatched junction bases: 6. The chain links TRBV7-3 to TRBJ2-4; 7 positions match TRBD2. The sample consisted of memory CD4+ T cells from PBMCs. Indicated subset: CD45RA-negative fraction. This TCR derives from a man between 18 and 29 years old in good health. Some clones in this sample may be carry-over from other donors' samples. DNA for the CDR3: TGTGCCAGCAGCTTACGAGGGGCGGGGGACATTCAGTACTTC. It translates to CASSLRGAGDIQYF.